This T cell receptor beta chain was captured by sequencing in a study of blood T cell repertoires in COVID-19. Study overall: Researchers got acute and convalescent COVID-19 samples from the United States, Italy and Spain.

Sequencing used immunoSEQ multiplex PCR; TCRdb keeps in-frame clones, though not all of them. Altogether 60,000 to 70,000 clones are present, more than 70% being singletons, with the ten largest covering over 9.5%. Sequencing input: PBMCs or T cells enriched from blood (not recorded which). This receptor was obtained from a woman in her thirties or forties who had recovered from COVID-19.

CDR3 DNA sequence: TGTGCCAGCAGCTTAAGGACTAACGGGGGGGAAATTTCCGGGGAGCTGTTTTTT. This translates into CASSLRTNGGEISGELFF. The chain couples TRBV7-8 to TRBJ2-2; 8 bases fit TRBD2. After removal of 2 bases from V and 6 bases from J, the junction contained 14 bases not matched to a gene. The CDR3 sequence is 18 residues long. Germline lookup yields CDR1 SGHVS and CDR2 FQNEAQ.